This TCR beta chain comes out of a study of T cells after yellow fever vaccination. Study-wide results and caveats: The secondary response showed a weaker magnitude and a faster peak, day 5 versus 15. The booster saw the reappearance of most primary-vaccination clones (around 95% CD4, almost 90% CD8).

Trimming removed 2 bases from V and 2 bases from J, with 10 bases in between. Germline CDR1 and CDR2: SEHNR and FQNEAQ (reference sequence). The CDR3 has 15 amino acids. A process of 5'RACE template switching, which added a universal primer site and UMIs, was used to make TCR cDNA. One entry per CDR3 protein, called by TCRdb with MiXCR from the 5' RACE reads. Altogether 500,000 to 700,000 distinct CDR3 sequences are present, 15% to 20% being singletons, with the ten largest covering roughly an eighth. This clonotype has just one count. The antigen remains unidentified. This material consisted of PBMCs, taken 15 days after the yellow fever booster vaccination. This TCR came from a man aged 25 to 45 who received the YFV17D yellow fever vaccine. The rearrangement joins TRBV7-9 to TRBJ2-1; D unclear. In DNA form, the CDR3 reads TGTGCCAGCAGCTTAACCGGAGAAGCCTACAATGAGCAGTTCTTC. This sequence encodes CASSLTGEAYNEQFF. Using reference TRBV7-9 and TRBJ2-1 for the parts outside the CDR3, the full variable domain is DTGVSQNPRHKITKRGQNVTFRCDPISEHNRLYWYRQTLGQGPEFLTYFQNEAQLEKSRLLSDRFSAERPKGSFSTLEIQRTEQGDSAMYLCASSLTGEAYNEQFFGPGTRLTVL.